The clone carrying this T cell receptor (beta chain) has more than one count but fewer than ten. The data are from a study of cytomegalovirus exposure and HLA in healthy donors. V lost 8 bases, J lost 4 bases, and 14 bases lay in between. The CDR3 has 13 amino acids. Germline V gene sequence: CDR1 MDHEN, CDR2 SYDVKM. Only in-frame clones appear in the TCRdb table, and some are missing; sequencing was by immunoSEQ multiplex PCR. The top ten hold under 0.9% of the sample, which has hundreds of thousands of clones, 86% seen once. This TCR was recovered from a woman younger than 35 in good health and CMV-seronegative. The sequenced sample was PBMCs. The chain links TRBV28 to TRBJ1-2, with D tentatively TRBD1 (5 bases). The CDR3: CASHQGSAYGYTF. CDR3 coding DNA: TGTGCCAGCCACCAGGGAAGCGCCTATGGCTACACCTTC.